Below are 21 T cell receptor beta chains sequenced from a single sample in a study of immune characterization of retroperitoneal liposarcoma. One entry per CDR3 protein, called by TCRdb with MiXCR from the PCR reads. Among approximately 9,700 distinct CDR3 sequences listed, approximately 30% were seen once. Sequenced material: tumor tissue. Every receptor here comes from a male donor with retroperitoneal liposarcoma.

This clonotype is termed medium-sized (0.01 to 0.1%). This chain connects TRBV6-1 to TRBJ2-3; 9 nucleotides agree with TRBD1. V was pared by 2 bases and J by 4 bases, with 10 bases of the junction left unmatched. The CDR3 has 17 amino acids. Germline V gene sequence: CDR1 MNHNS, CDR2 SASEGT. DNA of the CDR3: TGTGCCAGCAGTGAAACGGGGACAGGGACGGGCGCAGATACGCAGTATTTT. This translates into CASSETGTGTGADTQYF.

V gene TRBV6-1 combines with J gene TRBJ2-1; 8 bases fit TRBD1. The V segment lost 10 bases and the J segment 8 bases; nucleotides outside the gene matches: 16. Germline assignment: CDR1 MNHNS and CDR2 SASEGT. The length of the CDR3 is 15 residues. In nucleotides, the CDR3 is TGTGCCACAAAAAGGGGACAGGTCCCCTCGGATGAGCAGTTCTTC. Translating it yields CATKRGQVPSDEQFF.

This clonotype was recorded many times. This chain connects TRBV6-1 to TRBJ1-5, with D possibly being TRBD1 (5 bases). CDR1 and CDR2 (germline): MNHNS, SASEGT. V lost 4 bases and J lost 7, with 14 bases in between. This CDR3 comprises 14 residues. The CDR3 sequence is CASSVSGQGQPQHF. The CDR3 bases are TGTGCCAGCAGTGTCTCGGGGCAAGGGCAGCCCCAGCATTTT.

This clonotype is medium-sized (0.01 to 0.1%) within its sample. The CDR3 coding sequence is TGTGCCAGCAGCTTAAGCGGGTCTAGTTATGAGCAGTTCTTC. Its translation: CASSLSGSSYEQFF. V is TRBV7-6 and J is TRBJ2-1, with D possibly TRBD2 on 6 matching bases. Germline V gene lookup returns CDR1 SGHVS and CDR2 FNYEAQ. The germline V and J ends were trimmed by 2 bases and 8 bases, with 13 bases remaining between them. The CDR3 is made up of 14 amino acids.

The chain employs TRBV7-9 and TRBJ2-5; no clear D gene. Near its end, the DNA agrees better with TRBJ2-1, so the J call may be wrong. This CDR3 spans 13 amino acids. From germline, CDR1 is SEHNR and CDR2 FQNEAQ (reference sequence). The CDR3 coding sequence is TGTGCCAGCAGCTTGGGCAGCAGCTCTGAGCAGTTCTTC. This gives the protein CASSLGSSSEQFF.

This clonotype was found many times. CDR3 region: CASSFDPSEQYF. For the CDR3, the DNA is TGTGCCAGCAGTTTCGATCCCAGTGAGCAGTACTTC. The gene calls are TRBV12-3 or TRBV12-4 and TRBJ2-5; D unclear. The V and J ends lost 3 bases and 11 bases respectively, with 13 bases between them. There are 12 residues in the CDR3.

The chain has TRBV10-2 and TRBJ2-1, with D possibly matching TRBD1 (6 bases). The DNA matches TRBJ2-7 better at its end, which makes the J call doubtful. The CDR3 extends over 12 amino acids. The germline V gene has CDR1 WSHSY and CDR2 SAAADI. CDR3 loop: CASSEGQRKQYF. The CDR3 coding sequence is TGCGCCAGCAGTGAGGGACAGAGAAAGCAGTACTTC.

The chain carries TRBV6-1 and TRBJ1-4; 7 bases are a match to TRBD1. The CDR3 loop spans 14 amino acids. CDR1 MNHNS and CDR2 SASEGT come from the germline V gene. V lost 4 bases to trimming and J lost 4 bases; unmatched junction nucleotides: 3. The CDR3 region has the DNA TGTGCCAGCAGTGGACAGGGACGTAATGAAAAACTGTTTTTT. Protein sequence: CASSGQGRNEKLFF.

V and J are TRBV6-1 and TRBJ2-1; D tentatively reads TRBD1 or TRBD2 (5 bases each). The CDR3 is 14 residues long. Germline V CDR1 and CDR2: MNHNS, SASEGT. V lost 4 bases and J 10 bases, leaving 17 bases between the germline ends. CDR3 nucleotides: TGTGCCAGCAGTGCCCGGGACGGCGCCTACGAGCAGTTCTTC. Protein sequence: CASSARDGAYEQFF.

This clonotype counts as medium-sized. The chain links TRBV12-3 or TRBV12-4 to TRBJ2-3; TRBD1 might be the D (5 bases). The CDR3 has 13 residues. V was trimmed by 7 bases and J by 5 bases, leaving 13 bases between them. CDR3 in DNA: TGTGCCAGCATCCCCGGAACAGGAGATACGCAGTATTTT. Its translation is CASIPGTGDTQYF.

This chain joins TRBV7-6 and TRBJ2-4, with TRBD1 as a possible D gene (5 bases). Matching the DNA end better, TRBJ2-5 makes the J call doubtful. Germline loops: CDR1 SGHVS, CDR2 FNYEAQ. This CDR3 has 14 residues. CDR3 DNA sequence: TGTGCCAGCAGCTTTTCAGGGTTTGGGGAGACCCAGTACTTC. Encoded protein: CASSFSGFGETQYF.

There are many counts of this clonotype. This rearrangement joins TRBV12-3 or TRBV12-4 to TRBJ2-4; D is uncertain. This CDR3 is built from 16 residues. Trimming left V 3 bases short and J 0 bases short, with 12 bases between. The CDR3 spells CASSFWLQLAKNIQYF. The DNA of the CDR3 is TGTGCCAGCAGTTTCTGGCTACAACTAGCCAAAAACATTCAGTACTTC.

This clonotype was seen more than once but under ten times. The chain carries TRBV6-1 and TRBJ1-5, with D possibly TRBD1 on 5 matching bases. Trimming removed 5 bases at V and 4 bases at J, with 6 bases between. This CDR3 is 12 amino acids long. Germline loops: CDR1 MNHNS, CDR2 SASEGT. CDR3 nucleotides: TGTGCCAGCAGTCAGGGTAATCAGCCCCAGCATTTT. Residues: CASSQGNQPQHF.

The gene calls are TRBV6-1 and TRBJ2-1; D is perhaps TRBD1 or TRBD2 (7 bases each). CDR1 and CDR2 from the germline V gene are MNHNS and SASEGT. This CDR3 has 15 residues. Deletions cut 7 bases from V and 5 bases from J, with 18 bases between. CDR3 nucleotides: TGTGCCAGCATCAGAGGGGAGGGACAGAACAATGAGCAGTTCTTC. This translates into CASIRGEGQNNEQFF.

In its sample, this clonotype was seen a few times. V is TRBV6-1 and J is TRBJ2-3; D is undetermined. Trimming left V 6 bases short and J 2 bases short, with 9 bases between. This CDR3 is built from 13 residues. Germline V gives CDR1 MNHNS, CDR2 SASEGT. The CDR3 DNA is TGTGCCAGCAGACACACCCCCACAGATACGCAGTATTTT. Protein product: CASRHTPTDTQYF.

By its share, this clonotype is medium-sized. The gene calls are TRBV7-2 and TRBJ2-2; 11 bases align to TRBD2. Germline trimming cut 5 bases from V and 0 bases from J; bases unmatched to any gene: 8. Germline CDR1 and CDR2: SGHTA and FQGNSA. The CDR3 is made up of 18 amino acids. This CDR3 reads CASSPDRLAGTNTGELFF. The CDR3 DNA follows: TGTGCCAGCAGCCCCGACCGACTAGCGGGGACGAACACCGGGGAGCTGTTTTTT.

The rearrangement links TRBV6-4 to TRBJ1-2, with D unclear. Trimming left V 6 bases short and J 2 bases short, with 10 bases between. The CDR3 totals 13 residues. CDR1 and CDR2 from the germline V gene are MRHNA and SNTAGT. Here the CDR3 DNA reads TGTGCCAGCAGCCCTTCTAAAAACTATGGCTACACCTTC. Its translation: CASSPSKNYGYTF.

This chain connects TRBV6-1 to TRBJ2-1; D ambiguous. The closer fit of TRBJ2-7 to the DNA end suggests the J call may be wrong. The germline CDR1 and CDR2 sequences are MNHNS and SASEGT. The CDR3 contains 15 residues. CDR3 sequence (DNA): TGTGCCAGCAGATTCGACGGAACAAGCTCCTACGAGCAGTACTTC. Amino acids: CASRFDGTSSYEQYF.

The chain is built from TRBV10-1 and TRBJ2-3; D might be TRBD1 or TRBD2, each matching 5 bases. V lost 5 bases and J lost 4, with 10 bases in between. Per germline, CDR1 WNHNN and CDR2 SYGVQD (reference sequence). The length of the CDR3 is 13 residues. CDR3 nucleotide sequence: TGCGCCAGCAGTCGGGGCAAAGCAGATACGCAGTATTTT. It translates to CASSRGKADTQYF.

The chain uses TRBV12-5 and TRBJ2-5; D is uncertain. The J call is doubtful: the DNA matches TRBJ2-7 better. The CDR3 sequence is 13 residues long. Germline V lookup: CDR1 LGHNT, CDR2 FRNRAP. CDR3 residues: CASGLTSYYEQYF. The CDR3 DNA is TGTGCTAGTGGACTGACAAGCTACTACGAGCAGTACTTC.

The gene calls are TRBV7-2 and TRBJ2-1, with D tentatively TRBD2 (5 bases). The CDR3 runs to 14 residues. V lost 9 bases and J 4 bases, leaving 16 bases between the germline ends. Germline V gene lookup returns CDR1 SGHTA and CDR2 FQGNSA. This CDR3 is CASKRYRQYNEQFF. CDR3 DNA: TGTGCCAGTAAGCGGTACCGGCAGTACAATGAGCAGTTCTTC.